This T cell receptor (beta chain) was captured by sequencing in a study of T cells in Graves' hyperthyroidism and ophthalmopathy. Whole-study results and caveats: Most clonotypes expanded in thyroid above 0.001 were likewise present in blood.

Germline assignment: CDR1 DFQATT and CDR2 SNEGSKA (reference sequence). Between the trimmed V and J ends, which lost 6 bases and 3 bases, there was a span of 14 bases. The CDR3 has 13 residues. TCR beta CDR3 regions were amplified from RNA. Carried out on the TCR CDR3, a first-round RT-PCR used the HTBI primer set. Using its own MiXCR run on the multiplex PCR reads, TCRdb lists one record per CDR3 protein. The sample holds about 760,000 distinct CDR3 sequences; under 45% are singletons and the top ten take roughly 30%. Note on this clonotype: Antigen specificity is unknown.

The chain employs TRBV20-1 and TRBJ1-2; D not resolved. Sequenced sample: blood. The sequence was collected from a woman in her 40s with Graves' hyperthyroidism. The CDR3 reads CSAPPFTDYGYTF. CDR3 coding DNA: TGCAGTGCCCCACCTTTTACAGACTATGGCTACACCTTC.